These 28 T cell receptor beta chains came from one sample sequenced in a study of CD8 T cells in Susac syndrome. Reverse transcription of about 0.5 to 1 ug RNA used random hexamers. Using its own MiXCR run on the immunoSEQ multiplex PCR reads, TCRdb lists one record per CDR3 protein. The data contain around 200,000 distinct CDR3 sequences, roughly 95% of them singletons. The sample taken for sequencing was CD4+ T cells from PBMCs. Receptors originate from a human donor in good health.

This clonotype was found once. V usage is TRBV5-1 and J usage is TRBJ2-3, with 8 bases aligning to TRBD2. The CDR3 runs to 16 residues. V shed 5 bases and J 6 bases; nucleotides not matched to a gene: 14. Germline lookup yields CDR1 SGHRS and CDR2 YFSETQ. CDR3 in amino acids: CASSSPGTRGSDTQYF. The CDR3 DNA reads TGCGCCAGCAGTTCCCCCGGGACTAGAGGGTCCGATACGCAGTATTTT.

The chain uses TRBV3-1 and TRBJ2-5; the match to TRBD2 covers 10 bases. Unmatched junction bases numbered 7, after V lost 0 bases and J lost 3 bases. The CDR3 is 17 residues long. CDR1 is LGHDT and CDR2 is YNNKEL in the germline V gene (reference sequence). The CDR3 reads CASSQDVPTSGKETQYF. CDR3 nucleotide sequence: TGTGCCAGCAGCCAAGATGTGCCCACTAGCGGGAAAGAGACCCAGTACTTC.

The chain combines TRBV12-3 or TRBV12-4 with TRBJ2-7; 8 bases map to TRBD2. The CDR3 sequence is 14 residues long. The V segment lost 7 bases and the J segment 1 base; nucleotides outside the gene matches: 6. CDR3 amino acids: CASTLTSGSYEQYF. The DNA for the CDR3 is TGTGCCAGCACCCTTACTAGCGGATCCTACGAGCAGTACTTC.

This chain joins TRBV29-1 and TRBJ2-3, with 8 positions matching TRBD1. With 7 bases clipped from V and 5 bases from J, the junction kept 14 bases outside the gene matches. The CDR3 has 15 amino acids. Germline V lookup: CDR1 SQVTM, CDR2 ANQGSEA. The CDR3 DNA follows: TGCAGCGCTATTACGACAGGGGCAGGTGTAGATACGCAGTATTTT. Amino acid sequence: CSAITTGAGVDTQYF.

J is TRBJ2-5 and V is TRBV4-1; 7 nucleotides match TRBD2. This CDR3 spans 14 amino acids. V lost 9 bases to trimming and J lost 3 bases; unmatched junction nucleotides: 10. The germline gives CDR1 MGHRA, CDR2 YSYEKL. CDR3: CARPPPSGEETQYF. In nucleotides, the CDR3 is TGCGCCAGACCCCCCCCGAGCGGGGAAGAGACCCAGTACTTC.

This clonotype appeared once. The rearrangement links TRBV29-1 to TRBJ2-5; D perhaps matches TRBD2 (7 bases). Germline CDR1 is SQVTM and CDR2 is ANQGSEA. The CDR3 is made up of 14 amino acids. V lost 5 bases to trimming and J lost 5 bases, with 18 bases between them. CDR3 in DNA: TGCAGCGTTCTTATAGGGGGGGGACGGGAGACCCAGTACTTC. Protein: CSVLIGGGRETQYF.

V usage is TRBV4-1 and J usage is TRBJ1-3; TRBD1 might be the D (5 bases). V lost 3 bases and J lost 4, with 10 bases in between. CDR1 and CDR2 (germline): MGHRA, YSYEKL. The CDR3 spans 14 residues. The CDR3 bases are TGCGCCAGCAGCCACATAGGGGCCGGAAACACCATATATTTT. This codes for CASSHIGAGNTIYF.

This clonotype has only one observation. The chain uses TRBV5-6 and TRBJ1-5; the D gene is possibly TRBD1 (6 bases). Germline V gene sequence: CDR1 SGHDT, CDR2 YYEEEE. The CDR3 runs to 15 residues. Trimming shortened V by 2 bases and J by 7 bases, and 16 bases separated the two germline ends. The CDR3, as DNA: TGTGCCAGCAGCTTCCAGGGAAGCGGGGGCCAGCCCCAGCATTTT. As protein: CASSFQGSGGQPQHF.

V is TRBV3-1 and J is TRBJ1-4, with TRBD1 identical over 7 bases. In germline, CDR1 is LGHDT, CDR2 YNNKEL (reference sequence). CDR3 length: 15 amino acids. The V gene end was trimmed by 4 bases and the J gene end by 7 bases; junction bases not matched to a gene: 9. This chain's CDR3 is CASSLTGQGGEKLFF. The CDR3, as DNA: TGTGCCAGCAGCCTGACGGGGCAGGGGGGTGAAAAACTGTTTTTT.

The chain links TRBV19 to TRBJ2-3, with TRBD1 matching 8 bases. Germline lookup yields CDR1 LNHDA and CDR2 SQIVND (reference sequence). V was clipped by 7 bases and J by 6 bases; unmatched bases: 9. This CDR3 contains 14 residues. The CDR3 reads CASNPGGRADTQYF. In DNA form, the CDR3 reads TGTGCCAGTAATCCAGGGGGCAGGGCGGATACGCAGTATTTT.

The chain employs TRBV7-9 and TRBJ1-2, with D unclear. Per germline, CDR1 SEHNR and CDR2 FQNEAQ (reference sequence). The V gene lost 5 bases and the J gene lost 5 bases, with 21 bases spanning the gap. The CDR3 runs to 16 residues. The CDR3 DNA follows: TGTGCCAGCAGCCCATTGGCCGAGGGTACTTCTTATGGCTACACCTTC. This gives the protein CASSPLAEGTSYGYTF.

The V gene is TRBV28, the J gene TRBJ2-7; 7 bases are shared with TRBD2. The CDR3 covers 15 residues. Trimming at V came to 10 bases and at J to 4 bases, leaving 16 bases not matched to a gene. Looked up from germline, CDR1 is MDHEN and CDR2 is SYDVKM. The CDR3 is CATRGAGALRYEQYV. DNA of the CDR3: TGTGCCACTCGAGGGGCGGGAGCCCTCCGGTACGAGCAGTACGTC.

This chain joins TRBV9 and TRBJ1-2; no reliable D call. Trimming shortened V by 3 bases and J by 8 bases, and 14 bases separated the two germline ends. CDR3 length: 13 amino acids. Germline V lookup: CDR1 SGDLS, CDR2 YYNGEE. In DNA, the CDR3 is TGTGCCAGCAGCGCCCACCTGGGAATGGGCTACACCTTC. It codes for CASSAHLGMGYTF.

The chain employs TRBV12-3 or TRBV12-4 and TRBJ2-7, with TRBD2 identical over 11 bases. V was clipped by 5 bases and J by 4 bases; unmatched bases: 16. This CDR3 contains 18 residues. The chain's CDR3 is CASSPRGVAGGLVYEQYV. CDR3 DNA: TGTGCCAGCAGTCCACGGGGGGTAGCGGGAGGGCTGGTGTACGAGCAGTACGTC.

V usage is TRBV12-3 or TRBV12-4 and J usage is TRBJ2-2; a weak D match, TRBD1 (5 bases). V lost 4 bases and J 7 bases, leaving 10 bases between the germline ends. This CDR3 contains 13 residues. The chain's CDR3 is CASSSLQDGELFF. In DNA form, the CDR3 reads TGTGCCAGCAGTTCCTTACAGGACGGGGAGCTGTTTTTT.

The genes are TRBV9 and TRBJ1-6, with D tentatively TRBD1 (6 bases). The germline V gene has CDR1 SGDLS and CDR2 YYNGEE. The V end was cut by 0 bases, the J end by 6 bases, with 13 bases between. The CDR3 extends over 16 amino acids. The DNA of the CDR3 is TGTGCCAGCAGCGTAGGAGGGACAAGGGGTAATTCACCCCTCCACTTT. This sequence encodes CASSVGGTRGNSPLHF. The variable domain in full, completed from reference TRBV9 and TRBJ1-6, reads DSGVTQTPKHLITATGQRVTLRCSPRSGDLSVYWYQQSLDQGLQFLIQYYNGEERAKGNILERFSAQQFPDLHSELNLSSLELGDSALYFCASSVGGTRGNSPLHFGNGTRLTVT.

This sequence joins TRBV25-1 and TRBJ2-4; TRBD2 agrees at 7 bases. V lost 2 bases and J lost 11; bases outside the gene matches: 0. Germline V CDR1 and CDR2: MGHDK, SYGVNS. This CDR3 is built from 11 residues. This CDR3 is CASSEAGVQYF. The CDR3, as DNA: TGTGCCAGCAGTGAAGCGGGGGTTCAGTACTTC. The whole variable domain, filled in from reference TRBV25-1 and TRBJ2-4, reads EADIYQTPRYLVIGTGKKITLECSQTMGHDKMYWYQQDPGMELHLIHYSYGVNSTEKGDLSSESTVSRIRTEHFPLTLESARPSHTSQYLCASSEAGVQYFGAGTRLSVL.

The chain links TRBV30 to TRBJ2-1; TRBD2 aligns across 13 bases. CDR1 and CDR2 from the germline V gene are GTSNPN and SVGIG (reference sequence). The V gene end was trimmed by 0 bases and the J gene end by 7 bases; junction bases not matched to a gene: 9. CDR3 length: 17 residues. The CDR3 coding sequence is TGTGCCTGGAGTGTACCAAGGACTAGCGGGAGCGGTAATGAGCAGTTCTTC. It is translated as CAWSVPRTSGSGNEQFF.

The chain has TRBV15 and TRBJ2-3, with TRBD2 as a possible D gene (5 bases). Trimming removed 1 base from V and 6 bases from J, with 14 bases in between. Germline V gives CDR1 LNHNV, CDR2 YYDKDF (reference sequence). The CDR3 covers 15 residues. In DNA, the CDR3 is TGTGCCACCAGCAGAGGGCTGGGGAGTGGGGATACGCAGTATTTT. It is translated as CATSRGLGSGDTQYF.

The genes are TRBV29-1 and TRBJ1-1; D is possibly TRBD1 (6 bases). Germline CDR1 reads SQVTM; CDR2 reads ANQGSEA. V was clipped by 6 bases and J by 5 bases, with 19 bases between them. The CDR3 sequence is 14 residues long. The chain's CDR3 is CSVHGGRGSTEAFF. The CDR3 coding sequence is TGCAGCGTCCACGGGGGCAGGGGATCAACTGAAGCTTTCTTT.

V usage is TRBV29-1 and J usage is TRBJ2-3; either TRBD1 or TRBD2 may fit D (5 bases each). This CDR3 contains 12 residues. From germline, CDR1 is SQVTM and CDR2 ANQGSEA. Trimming shortened V by 7 bases and J by 3 bases, and 11 bases separated the two germline ends. This chain's CDR3 is CSGGRQTDTQYF. The CDR3 nucleotides are TGCAGCGGGGGACGGCAAACAGATACGCAGTATTTT.

The chain recombines TRBV9 with TRBJ2-7; 10 nucleotides match TRBD1. The CDR3 is 15 residues long. CDR1 SGDLS and CDR2 YYNGEE come from the germline V gene. The trim removed 5 bases at V and 4 bases at J, leaving 9 bases unmatched. The CDR3 region has the DNA TGTGCCAGCAGTGAGATGGGACAGGGGTTATACGAGCAGTACTTC. It codes for CASSEMGQGLYEQYF.

This clonotype was counted once. V usage is TRBV20-1 and J usage is TRBJ1-5; D not resolved. Between the trimmed V and J ends, which lost 0 bases and 8 bases, there was a span of 5 bases. The CDR3 is 11 residues long. CDR1 is DFQATT and CDR2 is SNEGSKA in the germline V gene (reference sequence). The CDR3 region is CSARDQEPQHF. CDR3 DNA sequence: TGCAGTGCTAGAGACCAGGAGCCCCAGCATTTT.

This clonotype appeared a single time. The V and J genes are TRBV7-9 and TRBJ2-7; 7 positions match TRBD2. Germline-derived CDR1 and CDR2 are SEHNR and FQNEAQ (reference sequence). The CDR3 is 12 residues long. V trimming: 4 bases; J trimming: 4 bases; junction bases outside the gene matches: 1. The CDR3 loop reads CASSYGGYEQYV. In DNA form, the CDR3 reads TGTGCCAGCAGCTACGGGGGGTACGAGCAGTACGTC.

The chain has TRBV3-1 and TRBJ1-2; 8 nucleotides align to TRBD1. Germline trimming cut 3 bases from V and 4 bases from J; bases unmatched to any gene: 13. The CDR3 sequence is 17 residues long. The germline V gene encodes CDR1 LGHDT and CDR2 YNNKEL (reference sequence). In DNA, the CDR3 is TGTGCCAGCAGCCACCGCCGACAGGGGCTCGGAGGCTATGGCTACACCTTC. Translated, it gives CASSHRRQGLGGYGYTF. The whole variable domain, remainder taken from reference TRBV3-1 and TRBJ1-2, is DTAVSQTPKYLVTQMGNDKSIKCEQNLGHDTMYWYKQDSKKFLKIMFSYNNKELIINETVPNRFSPKSPDKAHLNLHINSLELGDSAVYFCASSHRRQGLGGYGYTFGSGTRLTVV.

The V and J genes are TRBV7-9 and TRBJ1-2, with unresolved D. The CDR3 loop spans 12 amino acids. Germline CDR1 and CDR2: SEHNR and FQNEAQ (reference sequence). Trimming left V 4 bases short and J 4 bases short, with 7 bases between. The CDR3 nucleotides are TGTGCCAGCAGCTCGGGTATCTATGGCTACACCTTC. Its protein product is CASSSGIYGYTF.

This chain links TRBV30 with TRBJ2-1, with TRBD1 matching over 8 bases. This CDR3 spans 16 amino acids. Germline V gene sequence: CDR1 GTSNPN, CDR2 SVGIG (reference sequence). Losses at the gene ends were 0 bases for V and 8 bases for J; bases not matched to a gene: 12. In DNA, the CDR3 is TGTGCCTGGAGTGTAATGGTCTCAGGGGGCCTAGATGAGCAGTTCTTC. Protein sequence: CAWSVMVSGGLDEQFF. Combining the CDR3 with reference TRBV30 and TRBJ2-1 gives the whole variable domain SQTIHQWPATLVQPVGSPLSLECTVEGTSNPNLYWYRQAAGRGLQLLFYSVGIGQISSEVPQNLSASRPQDRQFILSSKKLLLSDSGFYLCAWSVMVSGGLDEQFFGPGTRLTVL.

The rearrangement links TRBV3-1 to TRBJ2-7, with TRBD2 as a possible D gene (6 bases). The CDR3 length is 11 residues. In germline, CDR1 is LGHDT, CDR2 YNNKEL (reference sequence). The V end was cut by 4 bases, the J end by 5 bases, with 6 bases between. The CDR3 spells CASSRGDEQYF. CDR3 bases: TGTGCCAGCAGCCGGGGGGACGAGCAGTACTTC.